The next 18 T cell receptor beta chains were all read from a single sample in a study of cytomegalovirus exposure and HLA in healthy donors. Profiling relied on immunoSEQ multiplex PCR, and the TCRdb table lists in-frame clones only, not all of them. The sample holds over 200,000 clones; almost 90% are singletons and the top ten take around 3%. Sequencing input: PBMCs. The receptors stem from a woman under 30 in good health and CMV-seronegative.

V gene TRBV19 combines with J gene TRBJ2-7; D possibly corresponds to TRBD1 (6 bases). Germline values: CDR1 LNHDA, CDR2 SQIVND (reference sequence). Trimming pared 3 bases from V and 6 bases from J, leaving 12 bases between. This CDR3 is built from 13 residues. The CDR3 is CASSIQEGGEQYF. In nucleotides, the CDR3 is TGTGCCAGTAGTATCCAGGAAGGGGGCGAGCAGTACTTC.

The rearrangement joins TRBV19 to TRBJ2-6; D might be TRBD2 (5 bases). The length of the CDR3 is 15 residues. V lost 6 bases and J 1 base, leaving 10 bases between the germline ends. The germline CDR1 and CDR2 sequences are LNHDA and SQIVND (reference sequence). The CDR3 nucleotides read TGTGCCAGTAGCGCGGACTCTTCTGGGGCCAACGTCCTGACTTTC. Its protein product is CASSADSSGANVLTF.

This clone was detected only a few times. This chain uses TRBV29-1 with TRBJ2-7, with D maybe TRBD2 (6 bases). There are 14 residues in the CDR3. V lost 6 bases and J 3 bases, leaving 18 bases between the germline ends. Germline assignment: CDR1 SQVTM and CDR2 ANQGSEA. CDR3 DNA sequence: TGCAGCGTCGCCGGGAGTCAGTCTAACTACGAGCAGTACTTC. It encodes CSVAGSQSNYEQYF.

The chain recombines TRBV7-2 with TRBJ2-7; D might be TRBD2 (5 bases). V was shortened by 0 bases and J by 0 bases, with 15 bases between the two germline ends. This CDR3 has 17 amino acids. Germline CDR1 SGHTA, CDR2 FQGNSA. In DNA, the CDR3 is TGTGCCAGCAGCTTAGCCCAGTGGGAAGGGAGCTCCTACGAGCAGTACTTC. Its translation: CASSLAQWEGSSYEQYF.

This chain joins TRBV6-1 and TRBJ2-5, with 7 nucleotides matching TRBD1. V lost 6 bases, J lost 2 bases, and 6 bases stayed unmatched. The CDR3 covers 14 residues. Germline values: CDR1 MNHNS, CDR2 SASEGT. The DNA for the CDR3 is TGTGCCAGCAGCGGCCAGGGGGTACAAGAGACCCAGTACTTC. This sequence encodes CASSGQGVQETQYF.

The V call is TRBV9, the J call TRBJ2-3, with 8 bases matching TRBD2. This CDR3 is 15 amino acids long. J lost 4 bases, V lost 0 bases, and 4 bases had no gene match. Germline CDR1 SGDLS, CDR2 YYNGEE. The CDR3 bases are TGTGCCAGCAGCGTAGCGGGAGGGCCCTCAGATACGCAGTATTTT. Its protein is CASSVAGGPSDTQYF.

This clone was recorded only once. The chain carries TRBV11-2 and TRBJ2-7; a weak D match, TRBD2 (6 bases). The ends were cut back, 2 bases at V and 0 bases at J, with 8 bases in the middle. The CDR3 runs 14 residues. Per germline, CDR1 SGHAT and CDR2 FQNNGV. The CDR3 spells CASSLWGLSYEQYF. The CDR3 region has the DNA TGTGCCAGCAGCTTATGGGGACTCTCCTACGAGCAGTACTTC.

This rearrangement joins TRBV12-5 to TRBJ1-2; 8 positions match TRBD1. The V gene end was trimmed by 5 bases and the J gene end by 8 bases; junction bases not matched to a gene: 10. The CDR3 covers 14 residues. CDR1 LGHNT and CDR2 FRNRAP come from the germline V gene. The CDR3 is CASGPGQGLRGYTF. The CDR3 DNA sequence: TGTGCTAGTGGTCCCGGACAGGGCTTGCGGGGCTACACCTTC.

The chain links TRBV7-6 to TRBJ2-3, with 7 nucleotides matching TRBD2. The J segment lost 2 bases and the V segment lost 7 bases, leaving 12 bases of the junction unmatched. The CDR3 sequence is 16 residues long. Germline assignment: CDR1 SGHVS and CDR2 FNYEAQ. The CDR3 DNA reads as TGTGCCAGCACACTGGGAGCGGGACCAAACACAGATACGCAGTATTTT. As protein: CASTLGAGPNTDTQYF.

This clone occurred once. The chain joins TRBV15 to TRBJ2-6; a weak D match, TRBD2 (5 bases). Looked up from germline, CDR1 is LNHNV and CDR2 is YYDKDF (reference sequence). V was shortened by 0 bases and J by 2 bases, with 5 bases between the two germline ends. The CDR3 is made up of 15 amino acids. CDR3 protein: CATSRDGAGANVLTF. The CDR3 DNA is TGTGCCACCAGCAGAGACGGGGCTGGGGCCAACGTCCTGACTTTC.

The table lists this clone with a few counts. The rearrangement links TRBV30 to TRBJ1-2, with D perhaps TRBD1 (5 bases). Germline loops: CDR1 GTSNPN, CDR2 SVGIG (reference sequence). V dropped 0 bases and J dropped 4 bases, with 9 bases sitting between them. This CDR3 is 13 amino acids long. The CDR3 nucleotides read TGTGCCTGGAGTGTACGGGGGGGCTATGGCTACACCTTC. Translation gives CAWSVRGGYGYTF.

J is TRBJ1-2 and V is TRBV7-9; 8 bases are a match to TRBD1. V was pared by 6 bases and J by 0 bases, with 6 bases of the junction left unmatched. The CDR3 loop spans 15 amino acids. The V gene's germline CDR1 is SEHNR and CDR2 FQNEAQ (reference sequence). In nucleotides, the CDR3 is TGTGCCAGCAGTCTCCCAGGGGGCTCTAACTATGGCTACACCTTC. It specifies CASSLPGGSNYGYTF. The whole variable domain, filled in from reference TRBV7-9 and TRBJ1-2, reads DTGVSQNPRHKITKRGQNVTFRCDPISEHNRLYWYRQTLGQGPEFLTYFQNEAQLEKSRLLSDRFSAERPKGSFSTLEIQRTEQGDSAMYLCASSLPGGSNYGYTFGSGTRLTVV.

The chain combines TRBV29-1 with TRBJ2-2; the D is unclear. Germline lookup yields CDR1 SQVTM and CDR2 ANQGSEA. CDR3 length: 14 residues. Trimming took off 7 bases at V and 6 bases at J, with 18 bases between the two ends. The CDR3 DNA reads as TGCAGCGCCCTTGGGTCTAGAATTGCCGGGGAGCTGTTTTTT. Its translation is CSALGSRIAGELFF.

V is TRBV27 and J is TRBJ2-7; 9 bases line up with TRBD2. The CDR3 covers 12 residues. The junction had 2 bases not matched to a gene; V was cut back by 8 bases and J by 3 bases. CDR1 and CDR2 from the germline V gene are MNHEY and SMNVEV (reference sequence). Here the CDR3 DNA reads TGTGCCAGCTGGACTAGCGACTACGAGCAGTACTTC. Protein product: CASWTSDYEQYF.

The chain uses TRBV30 and TRBJ2-7, with 9 bases matching TRBD2. Losses at the gene ends were 7 bases for V and 3 bases for J; bases not matched to a gene: 7. Per the germline V gene, CDR1 is GTSNPN and CDR2 is SVGIG (reference sequence). This CDR3 comprises 13 residues. The CDR3 DNA follows: TGTGCCTTTTTAGCGGGAGCGTACTACGAGCAGTACTTC. This encodes CAFLAGAYYEQYF. Based on the CDR3 plus reference TRBV30 and TRBJ2-7, the full variable domain is SQTIHQWPATLVQPVGSPLSLECTVEGTSNPNLYWYRQAAGRGLQLLFYSVGIGQISSEVPQNLSASRPQDRQFILSSKKLLLSDSGFYLCAFLAGAYYEQYFGPGTRLTVT.

The chain links TRBV28 to TRBJ2-6; 7 bases align to TRBD1. Per the germline V gene, CDR1 is MDHEN and CDR2 is SYDVKM. This CDR3 has 16 amino acids. V gave up 5 bases and J gave up 4 bases; unmatched junction bases: 8. CDR3 amino acids: CASSPGTASGANVLTF. The CDR3 DNA reads as TGTGCCAGCAGTCCGGGGACAGCCTCGGGGGCCAACGTCCTGACTTTC.

The chain joins TRBV27 to TRBJ1-2; D remains ambiguous. CDR1 is MNHEY and CDR2 is SMNVEV in the germline V gene (reference sequence). The CDR3 sequence is 13 residues long. Trimming left V 1 base short and J 7 bases short, with 10 bases between. The CDR3 sequence: CASSLYGGRGYTF. The CDR3 region has the DNA TGTGCCAGCAGTTTATACGGTGGTCGTGGCTACACCTTC.

J is TRBJ2-5 and V is TRBV6-1; D perhaps matches TRBD1 (5 bases). There are 14 residues in the CDR3. Trimming left V 4 bases short and J 5 bases short, with 14 bases between. Germline V gene lookup returns CDR1 MNHNS and CDR2 SASEGT. The CDR3 sequence: CASSVGQGLETQYF. CDR3 in DNA: TGTGCCAGCAGTGTAGGGCAGGGTCTGGAGACCCAGTACTTC.